This TCR beta chain was obtained from a study of response to subunit inactivated influenza vaccine. In TCRdb, the RT-PCR reads were re-called with MiXCR into one record per CDR3 protein. The table lists roughly 550,000 distinct CDR3 sequences, less than 25% of them singletons. This clonotype was recorded a few times. CDR3 length equals 12 residues. CDR1 is SQVTM, CDR2 ANQGSEA, per germline. Trimming took off 6 bases at V and 5 bases at J, with 13 bases between the two ends. The same data also went into a second study, on T cells expressing NK-cell markers. That paper adds: Synthesis of TCR beta cDNA relied on 5'RACE template switching carrying UMIs. Repertoires of TCR beta were obtained from T cells sorted as CD3+CD56+NKG2C+, CD3+CD56+NKG2C- and CD3+CD56-NKG2C+. HCMV serostatus: seven of eight sequenced donors positive, one negative.

The chain is built from TRBV29-1 and TRBJ1-2, with D unclear. The source is a man aged 50 or older who received an inactivated influenza vaccine. Sequenced material: CD4+ T cells sorted from PBMCs, taken 11 to 12 days after vaccination. CDR3: CSVVGGNYGYTF. CDR3 in DNA: TGCAGCGTCGTAGGCGGGAATTATGGCTACACCTTC. Filled out from reference TRBV29-1 and TRBJ1-2, the complete variable domain reads SAVISQKPSRDICQRGTSLTIQCQVDSQVTMMFWYRQQPGQSLTLIATANQGSEATYESGFVIDKFPISRPNLTFSTLTVSNMSPEDSSIYLCSVVGGNYGYTFGSGTRLTVV.